Described below is a single T cell receptor beta chain sequence and its context. V gave up 5 bases and J gave up 4 bases, with 11 bases separating them. The CDR3 length is 13 residues. Germline V gene data show CDR1 as MDHEN and CDR2 as SYDVKM. Libraries were prepared by immunoSEQ multiplex PCR; TCRdb keeps only in-frame clonotypes and omits some of them. The sample holds fewer than 40,000 clones, approximately 91% seen once. Time point in this sample: before natalizumab initiation. The data belong to a study of multiple sclerosis patients with progressive multifocal leukoencephalopathy. Input material: PBMCs. The TCR was taken from a human donor with multiple sclerosis. The gene calls are TRBV28 and TRBJ1-2; D is uncertain. CDR3 sequence (DNA): TGTGCCAGCAGTCCCGACAACCCCTATGGCTACACCTTC. Residues: CASSPDNPYGYTF.